Presented here are 15 T cell receptor beta chains from one specimen sequenced in a study of monozygotic twins with inflammatory bowel disease. From the 5' RACE reads, TCRdb lists one entry per CDR3 protein and no DNA. The sample totals some 210,000 distinct CDR3 sequences; its top ten clones hold around 1.5%. The sequenced sample consisted of blood. The receptors originated from a human donor with ulcerative colitis or Crohn's disease, or a healthy co-twin of an affected twin (not recorded which).

The rearrangement uses TRBV7-9 and TRBJ1-2; the TCRdb D gene call, TRBD1, has no DNA to confirm it. Germline lookup yields CDR1 SEHNR and CDR2 FQNEAQ (reference sequence). The CDR3 has 13 residues. This chain's CDR3 is CASSQDRVGGYTF.

This chain joins TRBV5-1 and TRBJ2-2. The germline CDR1 and CDR2 sequences are SGHRS and YFSETQ. This CDR3 is built from 14 residues. The CDR3 reads CASRIRTNTGELFF. Variable domain in full (rest from reference TRBV5-1 and TRBJ2-2): KAGVTQTPRYLIKTRGQQVTLSCSPISGHRSVSWYQQTPGQGLQFLFEYFSETQRNKGNFPGRFSGRQFSNSRSEMNVSTLELGDSALYLCASRIRTNTGELFFGEGSRLTVL.

The rearrangement joins TRBV20-1 to TRBJ2-1; TCRdb picks TRBD2, but there is no DNA to check that call. There are 11 residues in the CDR3. Germline loops: CDR1 DFQATT, CDR2 SNEGSKA (reference sequence). This CDR3 reads CSATLANEQFF.

CDR3 sequence reads: CASSSQGAYTEAFF. The chain recombines TRBV27 with TRBJ1-1; the D call of TRBD1 rests on TCRdb alone, since no DNA is present to check it. The CDR3 totals 14 residues. Germline CDR1 MNHEY, CDR2 SMNVEV (reference sequence).

The chain employs TRBV20-1 and TRBJ1-4; TCRdb's D gene call, TRBD1, goes unchecked for lack of DNA. The germline V gene has CDR1 DFQATT and CDR2 SNEGSKA (reference sequence). This CDR3 has 12 residues. The CDR3 region is CSARPPGEKLFF.

The chain employs TRBV6-5 and TRBJ1-1; absent DNA, TCRdb's TRBD1 call cannot be checked. The CDR3 length is 15 residues. CDR1 and CDR2 (germline): MNHEY, SVGAGI. CDR3 in amino acids: CASSYSNRVVSEAFF.

The chain carries TRBV5-1 and TRBJ2-5; TCRdb outputs TRBD2, but without DNA this stays unchecked. Germline V lookup: CDR1 SGHRS, CDR2 YFSETQ. The CDR3 is 16 amino acids. CDR3 region: CASSLDWPGRGETQYF. Based on the CDR3 plus reference TRBV5-1 and TRBJ2-5, the full variable domain is KAGVTQTPRYLIKTRGQQVTLSCSPISGHRSVSWYQQTPGQGLQFLFEYFSETQRNKGNFPGRFSGRQFSNSRSEMNVSTLELGDSALYLCASSLDWPGRGETQYFGPGTRLLVL.

The rearrangement links TRBV5-5 to TRBJ1-1; TCRdb's D call, TRBD1, is unchecked because there is no DNA. CDR3 length: 14 amino acids. CDR1 SGHKS and CDR2 YYEKEE come from the germline V gene (reference sequence). The CDR3 loop is CASSLSVGNTEAFF.

J is TRBJ2-7 and V is TRBV11-2. In germline, CDR1 is SGHAT, CDR2 FQNNGV. The CDR3 is 13 residues long. This chain's CDR3 is CASSFTSSYEQYF.

J is TRBJ2-7 and V is TRBV24-1; the D call from TCRdb, TRBD2, cannot be confirmed without DNA. Looked up from germline, CDR1 is KGHDR and CDR2 is SFDVKD. The CDR3 is made up of 15 amino acids. This chain's CDR3 is CATPREGTSYYEQYF.

CDR3: CASSAASGTQNTEAFF. The V gene is TRBV5-1, the J gene TRBJ1-1; TCRdb returns TRBD1, unconfirmable since there is no DNA. This CDR3 contains 16 residues. In germline, CDR1 is SGHRS, CDR2 YFSETQ.

The rearrangement links TRBV3-1 to TRBJ2-5; the TCRdb call, TRBD1, lacks DNA for checking. Germline lookup yields CDR1 LGHDT and CDR2 YNNKEL (reference sequence). This CDR3 has 14 amino acids. Here the CDR3 reads CASSQEGAGETQYF.

This chain uses TRBV24-1 with TRBJ1-5. Germline loops: CDR1 KGHDR, CDR2 SFDVKD. This CDR3 contains 11 residues. The CDR3 here is CATSYGRTQHF.

The CDR3 sequence: CASRTGGGASMNTEAFF. The V call is TRBV28, the J call TRBJ1-1; absent DNA, TCRdb's TRBD1 call cannot be checked. Germline CDR1 and CDR2: MDHEN and SYDVKM. The CDR3 length is 17 residues.

This rearrangement joins TRBV9 to TRBJ1-2; TCRdb returns TRBD1, unconfirmable since there is no DNA. The CDR3 has 12 amino acids. Looked up from germline, CDR1 is SGDLS and CDR2 is YYNGEE. CDR3 sequence: CASSWDGYGYTF.